A selection of T cell receptor beta chains follows, all from one sample in a study of PD-1 blockade in classical Hodgkin lymphoma. The table came from immunoSEQ multiplex PCR; TCRdb's copy has only in-frame clones and leaves some out. The sample has approximately 26,000 clones, almost 70% seen once. Sequenced material: peripheral blood mononuclear cells (PBMCs), taken at baseline. These receptor sequences come from a human donor with classical Hodgkin lymphoma. The CDR3 runs from the conserved cysteine through the conserved F or W. Fields, in order: J gene, D gene, clone size, V gene, CDR3 DNA, CDR3 protein. The D gene is left open where the match is weak. Size values are once, few and many counts, or a class for expanded clones, and some rows have none.

>TRBJ2-2|-|medium-sized|TRBV14
TGTGCCAGCAGCCTCGCGTATCGCACCGGGGAGCTGTTTTTT
CASSLAYRTGELFF
>TRBJ1-5|-|-|TRBV28
TGTGCCAGCAGTTTATGGACAGACCATCAGCCCCAGCATTTT
CASSLWTDHQPQHF
>TRBJ2-7|-|-|TRBV5-1
TGCGCCAGCAGCTTGGAAGTTGGCACTGCCTACGAGCAGTACTTC
CASSLEVGTAYEQYF
>TRBJ2-1|TRBD1|once|TRBV29-1
TGCAGCGTTGCGAACGACAGGGGTCGGGATGAGCAGTTCTTC
CSVANDRGRDEQFF
>TRBJ2-7|-|-|TRBV29-1
TGCAGCGTTGAGGTCAGGGATACTTACGAGCAGTACTTC
CSVEVRDTYEQYF
>TRBJ2-1|-|-|TRBV7-9
TGTGCCAGCAGACCAACTGCGGCCAATGAGCAGTTCTTC
CASRPTAANEQFF
>TRBJ1-2|-|medium-sized|TRBV13
TGTGCCAGCAGACCTCTGTCAGAGCTATCCTATGGCTACACCTTC
CASRPLSELSYGYTF
>TRBJ1-6|TRBD1|-|TRBV9
TGTGCCAGCAGCGAAAGGCAGGGGGTCAAGTCACCCCTCCACTTT
CASSERQGVKSPLHF
>TRBJ2-3|-|-|TRBV19
TGTGCCAGTAGTATACTAGGGCTGGATACGCAGTATTTT
CASSILGLDTQYF
>TRBJ2-3|-|-|TRBV5-4
TGTGCCACCTCCAGGGAACCCACAGATACGCAGTATTTT
CATSREPTDTQYF
>TRBJ1-4|TRBD1|-|TRBV18
TGTGCCAGCTCACCATTAAGGCAGGGGGATGGAAAACTGTTTTTT
CASSPLRQGDGKLFF
>TRBJ2-2|-|-|TRBV4-2
TGTGCCAGCAGCCGGCCGGGACGGGACGGGGAGCTGTTTTTT
CASSRPGRDGELFF
>TRBJ2-1|TRBD2|-|TRBV5-4
TGTGCCAGCAGCTCCATAGCGGGGGGGCGGGAGGAGCAGTTCTTC
CASSSIAGGREEQFF
>TRBJ2-2|-|-|TRBV4-3
TGCGCCAGCAGCCAAGACTGGGGCACCGGGGAGCTGTTTTTT
CASSQDWGTGELFF
>TRBJ2-2|TRBD2|-|TRBV4-2
TGTGCCAGCAGCCTAGCGGGGGGGAACACCGGGGAGCTGTTTTTT
CASSLAGGNTGELFF
>TRBJ2-7|-|-|TRBV5-1
TGCGCCAGCAGCTTGGGTGCGGCCTCCTACGAGCAGTACTTC
CASSLGAASYEQYF
>TRBJ2-7|-|once|TRBV28
TGTGCCAGCGAAAGGGGCTACGAGCAGTACTTC
CASERGYEQYF
>TRBJ2-1|TRBD2|few|TRBV25-1
TGTGCCAGCAGGACTAGCGGGGGATACAATGAGCAGTTCTTC
CASRTSGGYNEQFF
>TRBJ1-1|-|-|TRBV6-6
TGTGCCAGCAGTCCCTACCTGGAGCTTAGCACTGAAGCTTTCTTT
CASSPYLELSTEAFF
>TRBJ1-2|-|-|TRBV12-5
TGTGCTAGTGGCGCTGGACTGACGAACTATGGCTACACCTTC
CASGAGLTNYGYTF
>TRBJ2-3|-|-|TRBV9
TGTGCCAGCAGCCCATCCACAGATACGCAGTATTTT
CASSPSTDTQYF
>TRBJ2-5|TRBD2|-|TRBV5-4
TGTGCCAGCAGCTTGTGGCGTCTAGCGGGGGGAGAGACCCAGTACTTC
CASSLWRLAGGETQYF
>TRBJ1-4|-|few|TRBV6-1
TGTGCCAGCAGTGAAGAACAGGTTAATGAAAAACTGTTTTTT
CASSEEQVNEKLFF
>TRBJ1-5|-|-|TRBV2
TGTGCCAGCAGTGACTTTACAGTTACGGGTCAGCCCCAGCATTTT
CASSDFTVTGQPQHF
>TRBJ2-4|-|-|TRBV7-9
TGTGCCAGCAGCTCCTATTCAGCCGGGACAAGCCTTAAAAACATTCAGTACTTC
CASSSYSAGTSLKNIQYF
>TRBJ2-2|-|once|TRBV11-3
TGTGCCAGCAGCTTTGGGGCTCCGGGACACATCACCGGGGAGCTGTTTTTT
CASSFGAPGHITGELFF
>TRBJ2-7|-|-|TRBV4-2
TGTGCCAGCAGCCAAGTCAATCCTTACGAGCAGTACTTC
CASSQVNPYEQYF
>TRBJ1-2|-|-|TRBV2
TGTGCCAGCAGTGAACCGGGGACGCGCTTC
CASSEPGTRF
>TRBJ2-7|-|-|TRBV7-6
TGTGCCAGCAGCCAGGGGGGAGTCGAGCAGTACTTC
CASSQGGVEQYF
>TRBJ2-5|-|-|TRBV4-1
TGCGCCAGCAGCCAGGGCCAGGGGCGGGAAGAGACCCAGTACTTC
CASSQGQGREETQYF
>TRBJ2-3|TRBD2|once|TRBV30
TGCTCCCTATTAGCGGGGGGTATAACAGATACGCAGTATTTT
CSLLAGGITDTQYF
>TRBJ2-3|-|few|TRBV10-3
TGTGCCATCGGCGCGCAGGAGAGTGGAGATACGCAGTATTTT
CAIGAQESGDTQYF
>TRBJ1-1|-|-|TRBV7-9
TGTGCCAGCAGCCCGGGGGAGAGTGCTGAAGCTTTCTTT
CASSPGESAEAFF
>TRBJ1-1|TRBD1|-|TRBV10-3
TGTGCCATCAGGAGACAACAGGGGGCGACGAACACTGAAGCTTTCTTT
CAIRRQQGATNTEAFF
>TRBJ2-1|TRBD2|-|TRBV19
TGTGCCAGTGGCCCTAGCGGGACCTACAATGAGCAGTTCTTC
CASGPSGTYNEQFF
>TRBJ2-7|-|-|TRBV19
TGTGCCACCCTACACCCAAACGCCTACGAGCAGTACTTC
CATLHPNAYEQYF
>TRBJ1-1|TRBD1|medium-sized|TRBV19
TGTGCCAGTAGTATAGCAGGGGTAGGGGGCATGAACACTGAAGCTTTCTTT
CASSIAGVGGMNTEAFF
>TRBJ1-2|-|-|TRBV30
TGTGCCTGGAGCGTAGACAGAAACTATGGCTACACCTTC
CAWSVDRNYGYTF
>TRBJ1-5|TRBD1|-|TRBV5-1
TGCGCCAGCAGCTTCGGGACAGGGGACCGGGCTAATCAGCCCCAGCATTTT
CASSFGTGDRANQPQHF
>TRBJ1-1|-|few|TRBV9
TGTGCCAGCAGCGTTACAGGCAACACTGAAGCTTTCTTT
CASSVTGNTEAFF
>TRBJ2-2|-|-|TRBV14
TGTGCCAGCAGCCAGCCTCTGGGCGGGGAGCTGTTTTTT
CASSQPLGGELFF
>TRBJ1-1|-|-|TRBV10-3
TGTGCCATCAGTGAGTCCGTTAGTGAAGCTTTCTTT
CAISESVSEAFF
>TRBJ2-2|-|-|TRBV28
TGTGCCAGCAGTTTACTAGCGATCACGAACACCGGGGAGCTGTTTTTT
CASSLLAITNTGELFF
>TRBJ1-1|-|few|TRBV7-9
TGTGCCAGCAGCTCGACATGGCAGGGGATTATGAACACTGAAGCTTTCTTT
CASSSTWQGIMNTEAFF
>TRBJ1-2|TRBD1|-|TRBV10-3
TGTGCCAACGCACAGGGGTATGACGTAGGCTACACCTTC
CANAQGYDVGYTF
>TRBJ1-1|-|-|TRBV4-3
TGCGCCAGCAGCCAAGATCTGGGGCGGAATGAAGCTTTCTTT
CASSQDLGRNEAFF
>TRBJ1-2|-|-|TRBV7-2
TGTGCCAGCAGTTCAGGGGAGGCTAACTATGGCTACACCTTC
CASSSGEANYGYTF
>TRBJ2-7|TRBD2|-|TRBV6-5
TGTGCCAGCAGGGGGGGACTAGCGGCCGAGCAGTACTTC
CASRGGLAAEQYF
>TRBJ2-7|-|-|TRBV5-4
TGTGCCAGCAGCTTCTACGAGCAGTACTTC
CASSFYEQYF
>TRBJ2-2|-|few|TRBV19
TGTGCCAGCCGGCAGGGAGTATACACCGGGGAGCTGTTTTTT
CASRQGVYTGELFF
>TRBJ2-4|-|-|TRBV5-5
TGTGCCAGCAGCCTGAACAGGACCAGCTATTTAGCCAAAAACATTCAGTACTTC
CASSLNRTSYLAKNIQYF
>TRBJ2-7|TRBD1|-|TRBV7-3
TGTGCCAGCAGCTTAATGGGGACAGGGGACTACGAGCAGTACTTC
CASSLMGTGDYEQYF
>TRBJ1-4|-|once|TRBV6-1
TGTGCGACCGAAATAGGTGTTTCAACTAATGAAAAACTGTTTTTT
CATEIGVSTNEKLFF
>TRBJ1-4|-|-|TRBV30
TGTGCCTGGAGTACTGGGGGAGCTAATGAAAAACTGTTTTTT
CAWSTGGANEKLFF
>TRBJ1-4|-|-|TRBV10-3
TGTGCCATCAGTCCTTCTAATGAAAAACTGTTTTTT
CAISPSNEKLFF
>TRBJ1-2|-|-|TRBV19
TGTGCCAGTAGTTCGTATGGCTACACCTTC
CASSSYGYTF
>TRBJ2-7|-|medium-sized|TRBV7-9
TGTGCCAGCAGCTTCCTAAGTAGCTACGAGCAGTACTTC
CASSFLSSYEQYF
>TRBJ1-3|-|few|TRBV7-9
TGTGCCAGCAGCTTCGACAACTCTGGAAACACCATATATTTT
CASSFDNSGNTIYF
>TRBJ2-7|-|-|TRBV5-1
TGCGCCAGCAGCTTGTCCGGGACTCCCTACGAGCAGTACTTC
CASSLSGTPYEQYF